These 12 T cell receptor beta chains were all obtained from the same sample, sequenced in a study of T cell responses to AZD1222 COVID-19 vaccine. Profiled with immunoSEQ multiplex PCR; TCRdb holds only in-frame clones, not every one. The data show approximately 140,000 clones, 85% to 95% seen once. The input for sequencing was peripheral blood, taken on day 0 of AZD1222 vaccination. Every receptor here comes from an adult in good health.

The chain has TRBV28 and TRBJ1-2, with D possibly TRBD1 on 6 matching bases. CDR3 length: 14 amino acids. Germline V gene data show CDR1 as MDHEN and CDR2 as SYDVKM. Between the trimmed V and J ends, which lost 10 bases and 4 bases, there was a span of 19 bases. In DNA form, the CDR3 reads TGTGCCACTACTTTGGACAGCAGGGGCTATGGCTACACCTTC. Encoded protein: CATTLDSRGYGYTF.

The chain joins TRBV5-6 to TRBJ2-1, with unresolved D. CDR1 is SGHDT and CDR2 is YYEEEE in the germline V gene. Trimming took 4 bases from V and 9 from J, leaving 14 bases between them. This CDR3 is 13 amino acids long. The CDR3 region is CASSLDLVSEQFF. CDR3 nucleotide sequence: TGTGCCAGCAGCCTAGACTTGGTGTCTGAGCAGTTCTTC.

The V and J genes are TRBV19 and TRBJ1-1; D unresolved. Germline V gene lookup returns CDR1 LNHDA and CDR2 SQIVND (reference sequence). Trimming removed 1 base at V and 1 base at J, with 4 bases between. The CDR3 is 13 residues long. The CDR3 nucleotides read TGTGCCAGTAGTATAGCTTGGAACACTGAAGCTTTCTTT. Translation: CASSIAWNTEAFF.

The V gene is TRBV11-2, the J gene TRBJ2-1; 9 nucleotides align to TRBD1. CDR1 is SGHAT and CDR2 is FQNNGV in the germline V gene. V shed 6 bases, J shed 4 bases, and the junction held 10 bases outside the gene matches. The CDR3 extends over 16 amino acids. The CDR3 reads CASSTGTGSYYNEQFF. The CDR3 DNA is TGTGCCAGCAGTACCGGGACAGGGTCTTATTACAATGAGCAGTTCTTC.

The chain has TRBV5-6 and TRBJ2-3; D ambiguous. V lost 1 base and J 2 bases, leaving 5 bases between the germline ends. This CDR3 has 13 amino acids. Germline CDR1 SGHDT, CDR2 YYEEEE. Here the CDR3 DNA reads TGTGCCAGCAGCTTGTCCCCCACAGATACGCAGTATTTT. As protein: CASSLSPTDTQYF. Variable domain in full (rest from reference TRBV5-6 and TRBJ2-3): DAGVTQSPTHLIKTRGQQVTLRCSPKSGHDTVSWYQQALGQGPQFIFQYYEEEERQRGNFPDRFSGHQFPNYSSELNVNALLLGDSALYLCASSLSPTDTQYFGPGTRLTVL.

The V call is TRBV2, the J call TRBJ1-2; D not resolved. Trimming removed 3 bases from V and 4 bases from J, with 9 bases in between. This CDR3 is 13 amino acids long. Per the germline V gene, CDR1 is SNHLY and CDR2 is FYNNEI. This CDR3 reads CASSDEGRYGYTF. The CDR3 DNA follows: TGTGCCAGCAGTGATGAGGGTCGCTATGGCTACACCTTC.

V is TRBV21-1 and J is TRBJ2-7; no DNA check was done on the table's D call, TRBD2. TRBV21-1 counts as a pseudogene. The CDR3 runs 18 residues. CDR3 DNA sequence: TGTGCCAGCAGCTCCACGCCCGGGGGGGAGTGCCTCTCCTACGAGCAGTACGTC. Translation gives CASSSTPGGECLSYEQYV.

The V call is TRBV11-2, the J call TRBJ1-1, with a possible D match to TRBD1 (5 bases). V lost 7 bases and J 0 bases, leaving 9 bases between the germline ends. The CDR3 is 13 amino acids. The V gene's germline CDR1 is SGHAT and CDR2 FQNNGV. CDR3 in amino acids: CASTETVNTEAFF. The CDR3 bases are TGTGCCAGCACCGAGACAGTGAACACTGAAGCTTTCTTT.

The rearrangement uses TRBV28 and TRBJ2-7; 8 bases agree with TRBD1. The CDR3 is made up of 14 amino acids. Looked up from germline, CDR1 is MDHEN and CDR2 is SYDVKM. Trimming removed 5 bases from V and 5 bases from J; junction bases left unmatched: 8. The CDR3 here is CASSPGDRWDEQYV. The CDR3 DNA is TGTGCCAGCAGTCCGGGGGACAGGTGGGACGAGCAGTACGTC.

The chain is built from TRBV11-2 and TRBJ1-1; 8 bases map to TRBD1. Germline trimming cut 5 bases from V and 11 bases from J; bases unmatched to any gene: 4. This CDR3 contains 11 residues. The germline CDR1 and CDR2 sequences are SGHAT and FQNNGV. CDR3 protein: CASSARQGAFF. The CDR3 coding sequence is TGTGCCAGCAGCGCGAGACAGGGGGCTTTCTTT.

The chain is built from TRBV29-1 and TRBJ1-1, with 9 bases lining up with TRBD1. This CDR3 contains 14 residues. Trimming at V came to 7 bases and at J to 0 bases, leaving 6 bases not matched to a gene. CDR1 is SQVTM, CDR2 ANQGSEA, per germline. The CDR3 loop is CSGGTGSMNTEAFF. In DNA form, the CDR3 reads TGCAGCGGGGGGACAGGGAGCATGAACACTGAAGCTTTCTTT. Full variable domain (outside the CDR3, taken from reference TRBV29-1 and TRBJ1-1): SAVISQKPSRDICQRGTSLTIQCQVDSQVTMMFWYRQQPGQSLTLIATANQGSEATYESGFVIDKFPISRPNLTFSTLTVSNMSPEDSSIYLCSGGTGSMNTEAFFGQGTRLTVV.

V is TRBV27 and J is TRBJ1-2; possible D gene TRBD1, 5 bases. Trimming took off 7 bases at V and 4 bases at J, with 28 bases between the two ends. CDR1 is MNHEY and CDR2 is SMNVEV in the germline V gene (reference sequence). This CDR3 is 18 amino acids long. In DNA form, the CDR3 reads TGTGCCAGCATTAGTTTCACTACAAGACCCAGGGACCGCTATGGCTACACCTTC. As protein: CASISFTTRPRDRYGYTF.